One and the same sample provided the 26 T cell receptor beta chains below, sequenced in a study of regulatory T cells. Study results and caveats: Hydrophobic residues at CDR3 positions 6 and 7 were enriched in conventional CD4+ T cells of CD3G-deficient patients.

These receptors lack a known antigen. The PCR used 52 TRBV and 13 TRBJ primers. Assay: immunoSEQ multiplex PCR; the TCRdb copy retains only in-frame clones and omits some. The table has roughly 15,000 clones, 84% seen once; the top ten hold around 8%. The sample consisted of conventional CD4+ T cells sorted from blood. The origin of the receptors is a person aged 25 to 40 with CD3G deficiency.

J is TRBJ2-4 and V is TRBV6-6; 8 bases are a match to TRBD1. The V segment lost 4 bases and the J segment 9 bases; nucleotides outside the gene matches: 11. The CDR3 length is 15 residues. CDR1 is MNHNY, CDR2 SVGAGI, per germline (reference sequence). The CDR3 DNA reads TGTGCCAGCAGTTTTCTAGGACAGGGTAACGGCATTCAGTACTTC. Encoded protein: CASSFLGQGNGIQYF.

The V and J genes are TRBV10-3 and TRBJ2-1; D call uncertain. The CDR3 has 11 residues. In germline, CDR1 is ENHRY, CDR2 SYGVKD. Trimming pared 10 bases from V and 7 bases from J, leaving 11 bases between. The CDR3 loop reads CATRSKNEQFF. CDR3 sequence (DNA): TGTGCCACTCGAAGCAAGAATGAGCAGTTCTTC.

This clone was recorded only once. V gene TRBV5-1 combines with J gene TRBJ2-1; a weak D match, TRBD1 (6 bases). The V end was cut by 4 bases, the J end by 9 bases, with 14 bases between. The length of the CDR3 is 13 residues. Germline-derived CDR1 and CDR2 are SGHRS and YFSETQ. DNA for the CDR3: TGCGCCAGCAGCCCGGACAGCCTTGGTGAGCAGTTCTTC. It is translated as CASSPDSLGEQFF. The full variable domain, its missing parts supplied by reference TRBV5-1 and TRBJ2-1, is KAGVTQTPRYLIKTRGQQVTLSCSPISGHRSVSWYQQTPGQGLQFLFEYFSETQRNKGNFPGRFSGRQFSNSRSEMNVSTLELGDSALYLCASSPDSLGEQFFGPGTRLTVL.

The DNA of the CDR3 is TGTGCCAGCAGTGTCCGGGACAGTCTAAACTATGGCTACACCTTC. It encodes CASSVRDSLNYGYTF. The chain recombines TRBV28 with TRBJ1-2; 7 nucleotides align to TRBD1. This CDR3 is 15 amino acids long. V lost 5 bases and J lost 2; bases outside the gene matches: 8. Germline CDR1 MDHEN, CDR2 SYDVKM.

V is TRBV6-1 and J is TRBJ2-7; TRBD1 agrees at 7 bases. CDR3 length equals 15 residues. Germline-derived CDR1 and CDR2 are MNHNS and SASEGT. The J segment lost 2 bases and the V segment lost 1 base, leaving 5 bases of the junction unmatched. CDR3 coding DNA: TGTGCCAGCAGTGAAGGGGGGCAGGGGGCCTACGAGCAGTACTTC. Translating gives CASSEGGQGAYEQYF.

The V call is TRBV7-2, the J call TRBJ2-5; 7 bases fit TRBD1. The J segment lost 2 bases and the V segment lost 5 bases, leaving 2 bases of the junction unmatched. There are 13 residues in the CDR3. Germline lookup yields CDR1 SGHTA and CDR2 FQGNSA. As DNA, the CDR3 is TGTGCCAGCAGCAGGGACAGACAAGAGACCCAGTACTTC. As protein: CASSRDRQETQYF.

The J gene is TRBJ1-1, the V gene TRBV6-1; tentative D call: TRBD1 (6 bases). From germline, CDR1 is MNHNS and CDR2 SASEGT. Between the trimmed V and J ends, which lost 6 bases and 1 base, there was a span of 12 bases. CDR3 length: 14 residues. The CDR3 sequence: CASSALGGNTEAFF. DNA of the CDR3: TGTGCCAGCAGCGCCCTAGGGGGGAACACTGAAGCTTTCTTT.

As regards this clone: This specimen includes other DNA sequences encoding the same CDR3. The chain carries TRBV6-1 and TRBJ1-2, with D hard to call. CDR1 and CDR2 (germline): MNHNS, SASEGT. This CDR3 has 14 amino acids. V lost 2 bases and J lost 2, with 9 bases in between. The CDR3 region has the DNA TGTGCCAGCAGTGAACCCGGGCGGAACTATGGCTACACCTTC. Translation: CASSEPGRNYGYTF.

In nucleotides, the CDR3 is TGTGCCAGCTCCATCCGGACTAGCGGGGGCTCCTACGAGCAGTACTTC. It translates to CASSIRTSGGSYEQYF. The rearrangement joins TRBV18 to TRBJ2-7; 13 bases map to TRBD2. Trimming at V came to 6 bases and at J to 0 bases, leaving 5 bases not matched to a gene. The V gene's germline CDR1 is KGHSH and CDR2 LQKENI. The CDR3 is made up of 16 amino acids.

This chain joins TRBV10-3 and TRBJ1-2; 8 bases are shared with TRBD1. The ends lost 6 bases at V and 7 bases at J; junction bases unmatched: 7. Germline CDR1 is ENHRY and CDR2 is SYGVKD. The CDR3 runs 13 residues. The CDR3 sequence: CAIRGQGNAGYTF. CDR3 sequence (DNA): TGTGCCATCAGAGGACAGGGAAACGCTGGCTACACCTTC.

The chain recombines TRBV7-8 with TRBJ2-3; 12 bases line up with TRBD2. Losses at the gene ends were 5 bases for V and 5 bases for J; bases not matched to a gene: 8. The length of the CDR3 is 16 residues. Per germline, CDR1 SGHVS and CDR2 FQNEAQ. CDR3 residues: CASSPRTSGVGDTQYF. The DNA for the CDR3 is TGTGCCAGCAGCCCAAGGACTAGCGGGGTGGGAGATACGCAGTATTTT.

The chain carries TRBV28 and TRBJ2-7; 7 nucleotides align to TRBD1. The CDR3 loop spans 18 amino acids. CDR1 and CDR2 from the germline V gene are MDHEN and SYDVKM. The V segment lost 4 bases and the J segment 2 bases; nucleotides outside the gene matches: 17. The CDR3 reads CASSSRKTRDRRTYEQYF. CDR3 coding DNA: TGTGCCAGCAGTTCCCGAAAGACCCGGGACAGAAGGACCTACGAGCAGTACTTC.

The chain links TRBV28 to TRBJ1-2; 8 nucleotides align to TRBD1. Germline V lookup: CDR1 MDHEN, CDR2 SYDVKM. The CDR3 contains 15 residues. J lost 2 bases, V lost 6 bases, and 8 bases had no gene match. Written as DNA, the CDR3 is TGTGCCAGCAGACGGCTTCAGGGGGCAAACTATGGCTACACCTTC. Amino acid sequence: CASRRLQGANYGYTF.

This clone was seen a single time. V gene TRBV28 combines with J gene TRBJ2-7; 9 bases are a match to TRBD1. CDR1 is MDHEN and CDR2 is SYDVKM in the germline V gene. CDR3 length: 13 amino acids. V lost 10 bases, J lost 2 bases, and 6 bases stayed unmatched. This chain's CDR3 is CATSGQGTYEQYF. CDR3 nucleotides: TGTGCCACCTCGGGACAGGGTACCTACGAGCAGTACTTC.

The table lists this clone with a count of one. The chain uses TRBV11-2 and TRBJ1-1; perhaps TRBD1 as D (5 bases). CDR1 and CDR2 (germline): SGHAT, FQNNGV. Trimming took off 5 bases at V and 0 bases at J, with 10 bases between the two ends. The CDR3 covers 14 residues. CDR3 region: CASSQGFMNTEAFF. In nucleotides, the CDR3 is TGTGCCAGCAGCCAGGGCTTCATGAACACTGAAGCTTTCTTT.

V and J are TRBV6-1 and TRBJ1-6; D remains ambiguous. Trimming pared 5 bases from V and 7 bases from J, leaving 9 bases between. Germline-derived CDR1 and CDR2 are MNHNS and SASEGT. The CDR3 is 13 amino acids. CDR3 sequence (DNA): TGTGCCAGCAGTAGACACGGGAATTCACCCCTCCACTTT. Amino acid sequence: CASSRHGNSPLHF.

V and J are TRBV6-1 and TRBJ2-2; D gene uncertain. Between the trimmed V and J ends, which lost 7 bases and 7 bases, there was a span of 16 bases. The germline V gene has CDR1 MNHNS and CDR2 SASEGT. CDR3 length: 14 residues. CDR3 amino acids: CASTPRVSGGELFF. As DNA, the CDR3 is TGTGCCAGCACCCCTCGAGTTTCGGGCGGGGAGCTGTTTTTT.

The rearrangement links TRBV28 to TRBJ2-2; 8 bases align to TRBD1. CDR1 is MDHEN, CDR2 SYDVKM, per germline. With V trimmed by 2 bases and J by 0 bases, 5 bases remained unmatched. The CDR3 is 17 residues long. The CDR3 region is CASSLRGQVTNTGELFF. DNA of the CDR3: TGTGCCAGCAGTTTAAGGGGACAGGTTACGAACACCGGGGAGCTGTTTTTT.

The chain has TRBV30 and TRBJ2-5; D is unresolved. The V end was cut by 0 bases, the J end by 4 bases, with 9 bases between. The CDR3 runs to 13 residues. Per the germline V gene, CDR1 is GTSNPN and CDR2 is SVGIG (reference sequence). The CDR3 sequence is CAWSVGSRETQYF. The CDR3 DNA reads TGTGCCTGGAGTGTGGGTAGCAGAGAGACCCAGTACTTC. Looking up the rest from reference TRBV30 and TRBJ2-5 gives the full variable domain: SQTIHQWPATLVQPVGSPLSLECTVEGTSNPNLYWYRQAAGRGLQLLFYSVGIGQISSEVPQNLSASRPQDRQFILSSKKLLLSDSGFYLCAWSVGSRETQYFGPGTRLLVL.

This rearrangement joins TRBV5-6 to TRBJ2-7; D is uncertain. Trimming took 0 bases from V and 9 from J, leaving 13 bases between them. This CDR3 contains 13 residues. CDR1 is SGHDT and CDR2 is YYEEEE in the germline V gene. CDR3 nucleotides: TGTGCCAGCAGCTTGGGAGGCCGCCTAGGGCAGTACTTC. This sequence encodes CASSLGGRLGQYF.

This clone was picked up a small number of times. The chain couples TRBV6-6 to TRBJ2-7, with 9 nucleotides matching TRBD1. The germline V gene encodes CDR1 MNHNY and CDR2 SVGAGI (reference sequence). The CDR3 contains 13 residues. V was clipped by 7 bases and J by 2 bases; unmatched bases: 3. CDR3 in DNA: TGTGCCAGCACGGGGACAGGGCCCTACGAGCAGTACTTC. It is translated as CASTGTGPYEQYF.

V usage is TRBV5-1 and J usage is TRBJ1-2; D is possibly TRBD1 (6 bases). V lost 2 bases and J lost 4, with 9 bases in between. The CDR3 totals 13 residues. The germline V gene has CDR1 SGHRS and CDR2 YFSETQ. CDR3 sequence reads: CASSLGGSYGYTF. The CDR3 DNA reads as TGCGCCAGCAGCTTAGGGGGGAGCTATGGCTACACCTTC.

This rearrangement joins TRBV19 to TRBJ2-1, with 10 bases aligning to TRBD2. The CDR3 consists of 15 residues. Germline V gene data show CDR1 as LNHDA and CDR2 as SQIVND (reference sequence). With V trimmed by 4 bases and J by 10 bases, 10 bases remained unmatched. This CDR3 reads CASSNPSTSGQEQFF. In nucleotides, the CDR3 is TGTGCCAGTAGTAACCCTTCGACTAGCGGGCAGGAGCAGTTCTTC.

The chain combines TRBV28 with TRBJ2-7, with a weak D call TRBD1 (6 bases). The CDR3 is 19 residues long. V shed 10 bases and J shed 1 base, with 32 bases lying between them. The germline V gene has CDR1 MDHEN and CDR2 SYDVKM. CDR3 nucleotide sequence: TGTGCCACCGCTTCGACAGGCGATCGGACGCGGATTTATTCCTACGAGCAGTACTTC. Translating gives CATASTGDRTRIYSYEQYF. Together with reference TRBV28 and TRBJ2-7, the CDR3 gives the full variable domain: DVKVTQSSRYLVKRTGEKVFLECVQDMDHENMFWYRQDPGLGLRLIYFSYDVKMKEKGDIPEGYSVSREKKERFSLILESASTNQTSMYLCATASTGDRTRIYSYEQYFGPGTRLTVT.

This clone was seen only a few times. This chain connects TRBV28 to TRBJ1-1, with D uncertain. Germline CDR1 reads MDHEN; CDR2 reads SYDVKM. There are 14 residues in the CDR3. Trimming took off 5 bases at V and 2 bases at J, with 12 bases between the two ends. The CDR3 spells CASSQPGLNTEAFF. The CDR3 nucleotides read TGTGCCAGCAGTCAACCAGGACTAAACACTGAAGCTTTCTTT. Based on the CDR3 plus reference TRBV28 and TRBJ1-1, the full variable domain is DVKVTQSSRYLVKRTGEKVFLECVQDMDHENMFWYRQDPGLGLRLIYFSYDVKMKEKGDIPEGYSVSREKKERFSLILESASTNQTSMYLCASSQPGLNTEAFFGQGTRLTVV.

This chain uses TRBV5-1 with TRBJ1-1, with D hard to call. V lost 4 bases and J lost 0, with 10 bases in between. CDR3 size: 14 residues. Germline V CDR1 and CDR2: SGHRS, YFSETQ. The DNA for the CDR3 is TGCGCCAGCAGCCCATACCGGATGAACACTGAAGCTTTCTTT. Amino acids: CASSPYRMNTEAFF.